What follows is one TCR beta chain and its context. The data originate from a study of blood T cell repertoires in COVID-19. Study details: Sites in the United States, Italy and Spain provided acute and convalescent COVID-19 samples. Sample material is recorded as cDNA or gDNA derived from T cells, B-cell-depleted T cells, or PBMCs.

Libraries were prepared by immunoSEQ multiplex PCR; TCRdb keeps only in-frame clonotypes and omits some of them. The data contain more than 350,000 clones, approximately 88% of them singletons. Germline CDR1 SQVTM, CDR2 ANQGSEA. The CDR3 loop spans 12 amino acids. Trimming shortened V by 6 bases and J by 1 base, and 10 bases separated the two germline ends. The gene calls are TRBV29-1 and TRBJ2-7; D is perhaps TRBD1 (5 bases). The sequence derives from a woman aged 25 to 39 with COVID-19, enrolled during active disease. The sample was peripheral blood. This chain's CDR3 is CSVRTRSYEQYF. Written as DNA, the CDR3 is TGCAGCGTCCGGACACGGTCCTACGAGCAGTACTTC.